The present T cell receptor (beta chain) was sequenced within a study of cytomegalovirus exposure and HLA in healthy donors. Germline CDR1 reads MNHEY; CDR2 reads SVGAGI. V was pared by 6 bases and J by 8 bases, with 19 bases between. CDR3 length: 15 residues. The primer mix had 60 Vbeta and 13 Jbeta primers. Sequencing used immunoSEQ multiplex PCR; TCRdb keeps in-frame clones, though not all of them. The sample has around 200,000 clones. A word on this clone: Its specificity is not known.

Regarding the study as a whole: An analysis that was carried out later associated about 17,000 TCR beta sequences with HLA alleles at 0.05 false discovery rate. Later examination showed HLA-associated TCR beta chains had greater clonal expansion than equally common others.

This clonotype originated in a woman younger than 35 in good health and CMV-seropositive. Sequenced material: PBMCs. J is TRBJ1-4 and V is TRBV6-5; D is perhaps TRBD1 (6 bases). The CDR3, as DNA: TGTGCCAGCAGGACGCCGGGGGGGCGGGAAGAAAAACTGTTTTTT. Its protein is CASRTPGGREEKLFF.